The 32 T cell receptor beta chains below were found in one sample sequenced in a study of T cells after yellow fever vaccination. MiXCR, run by TCRdb on the 5' RACE reads, gives a single entry per CDR3 protein. The repertoire holds about 300,000 distinct CDR3 sequences, with around 6.8% as singletons. Sample: PBMCs, taken about 41 days after the first yellow fever vaccination. These receptors were taken from a man between 18 and 35 years old who received the YFV17D yellow fever vaccine.

The rearrangement links TRBV4-1 to TRBJ1-5; 9 bases align to TRBD1. The CDR3 is 14 amino acids. Germline trimming cut 2 bases from V and 14 bases from J; bases unmatched to any gene: 10. Germline V gene lookup returns CDR1 MGHRA and CDR2 YSYEKL. CDR3: CASSQTGGAPQKHF. As DNA, the CDR3 is TGCGCCAGCAGCCAAACAGGGGGCGCCCCTCAAAAGCATTTT.

This chain joins TRBV18 and TRBJ1-2, with D maybe TRBD1 (6 bases). Per germline, CDR1 KGHSH and CDR2 LQKENI. V was shortened by 2 bases and J by 3 bases, with 13 bases between the two germline ends. The CDR3 has 15 amino acids. The CDR3 spells CASSPGSAGDYGYTF. CDR3 nucleotides: TGTGCCAGCTCACCAGGAAGCGCAGGGGACTATGGCTACACCTTC.

This clonotype was seen a handful of times. The chain has TRBV6-2 or TRBV6-3 and TRBJ2-1, with 12 bases fitting TRBD2. Germline-derived CDR1 and CDR2 are MNHEY and SVGEGT. The V segment lost 2 bases and the J segment 0 bases; nucleotides outside the gene matches: 20. This CDR3 has 23 amino acids. The CDR3 region has the DNA TGTGCCAGCAGTTACCATAACCCTATACTAGCGGGGGGCTCCCCTAGCTCCTACAATGAGCAGTTCTTC. Its protein product is CASSYHNPILAGGSPSSYNEQFF.

The CDR3 spells CASSQDMASIQHF. The CDR3 DNA is TGTGCCAGCAGCCAAGATATGGCAAGCATTCAGCATTTT. V is TRBV3-1 and J is TRBJ1-5; D is ambiguous. The germline V and J ends were trimmed by 0 bases and 13 bases, with 13 bases remaining between them. The V gene's germline CDR1 is LGHDT and CDR2 YNNKEL (reference sequence). This CDR3 is built from 13 residues.

V and J are TRBV6-1 and TRBJ2-7; D remains ambiguous. CDR3 size: 13 residues. Germline loops: CDR1 MNHNS, CDR2 SASEGT. V was pared by 4 bases and J by 5 bases, with 12 bases between. DNA of the CDR3: TGTGCCAGCAGTGTATCGGCCTGGGACGAGCAGTACGTC. This codes for CASSVSAWDEQYV.

Only a few counts were recorded for this clonotype. This chain connects TRBV4-1 to TRBJ2-5; TRBD2 matches 8 bases. After removal of 0 bases from V and 5 bases from J, the junction contained 8 bases not matched to a gene. Germline V lookup: CDR1 MGHRA, CDR2 YSYEKL. The CDR3 is 16 amino acids. The CDR3 nucleotides read TGCGCCAGCAGCCAAGAGCAGCAGGGCGGGAGGGAGACCCAGTACTTC. Its translation: CASSQEQQGGRETQYF.

V and J are TRBV20-1 and TRBJ2-7; 7 bases agree with TRBD2. J lost 2 bases, V lost 6 bases, and 10 bases had no gene match. The CDR3 sequence is 14 residues long. The germline CDR1 and CDR2 sequences are DFQATT and SNEGSKA (reference sequence). In nucleotides, the CDR3 is TGCAGTGCCACCCCTCCGGGGGGAACCTACGAGCAGTACGTC. Protein: CSATPPGGTYEQYV.

V usage is TRBV5-4 and J usage is TRBJ2-5; 7 bases are a match to TRBD1. V was clipped by 4 bases and J by 3 bases; unmatched bases: 3. The CDR3 totals 13 residues. The V gene's germline CDR1 is SGHNT and CDR2 YYREEE (reference sequence). CDR3 in amino acids: CASSAQGKETQYF. The CDR3, as DNA: TGTGCCAGCAGCGCACAGGGGAAAGAGACCCAGTACTTC.

The chain uses TRBV9 and TRBJ2-3; possible D gene TRBD2, 5 bases. The length of the CDR3 is 15 residues. Per germline, CDR1 SGDLS and CDR2 YYNGEE. Trimming took off 3 bases at V and 0 bases at J, with 11 bases between the two ends. The CDR3 loop is CASSAQRTSTDTQYF. CDR3 DNA sequence: TGTGCCAGCAGCGCCCAGCGGACGAGCACAGATACGCAGTATTTT. Supplemented by reference TRBV9 and TRBJ2-3, the full variable domain reads DSGVTQTPKHLITATGQRVTLRCSPRSGDLSVYWYQQSLDQGLQFLIQYYNGEERAKGNILERFSAQQFPDLHSELNLSSLELGDSALYFCASSAQRTSTDTQYFGPGTRLTVL.

V is TRBV5-1 and J is TRBJ2-5, with 12 bases identical to TRBD2. V lost 0 bases and J lost 1; bases outside the gene matches: 1. This CDR3 spans 16 amino acids. Per the germline V gene, CDR1 is SGHRS and CDR2 is YFSETQ. In DNA, the CDR3 is TGCGCCAGCAGCTTGGGGACTAGCGGGGTCCAAGAGACCCAGTACTTC. Translated: CASSLGTSGVQETQYF.

CDR3 nucleotides: TGCGCCAGCAGCTTGGTTCGGGGAGGGGGATCGGAAGCTTTCTTT. This codes for CASSLVRGGGSEAFF. The rearrangement links TRBV5-1 to TRBJ1-1, with D possibly matching TRBD1 (6 bases). V was cut by 0 bases and J by 8 bases, with 17 bases left in between. CDR3 length equals 15 residues. CDR1 SGHRS and CDR2 YFSETQ come from the germline V gene.

The V and J genes are TRBV5-1 and TRBJ2-5, with unresolved D. This CDR3 is built from 14 residues. V gave up 5 bases and J gave up 1 base, with 12 bases separating them. Germline CDR1 reads SGHRS; CDR2 reads YFSETQ. CDR3 amino acids: CASRGYPLQETQYF. The CDR3 DNA reads TGCGCCAGCAGAGGGTACCCCCTCCAAGAGACCCAGTACTTC.

This rearrangement joins TRBV7-9 to TRBJ2-1; 7 bases fit TRBD1. The CDR3 extends over 14 amino acids. J gave up 10 bases and V 6 bases, and 12 bases lay outside the gene matches. Germline V gene lookup returns CDR1 SEHNR and CDR2 FQNEAQ (reference sequence). The CDR3: CASSDGQVRWEQFF. CDR3 sequence (DNA): TGTGCCAGCAGTGATGGACAGGTCCGGTGGGAGCAGTTCTTC.

This clonotype was seen at least ten times. This sequence joins TRBV7-2 and TRBJ2-5; 8 nucleotides agree with TRBD1. Germline lookup yields CDR1 SGHTA and CDR2 FQGNSA. CDR3 length equals 14 residues. Germline trimming cut 7 bases from V and 5 bases from J; bases unmatched to any gene: 9. The CDR3 reads CASNPGQGWETQYF. The DNA for the CDR3 is TGTGCCAGCAACCCTGGACAGGGTTGGGAGACCCAGTACTTC. Looking up the rest from reference TRBV7-2 and TRBJ2-5 gives the full variable domain: GAGVSQSPSNKVTEKGKDVELRCDPISGHTALYWYRQSLGQGLEFLIYFQGNSAPDKSGLPSDRFSAERTGGSVSTLTIQRTQQEDSAVYLCASNPGQGWETQYFGPGTRLLVL.

This clonotype has just a few counts. The chain carries TRBV11-1 and TRBJ1-1; D is unresolved. The CDR3 covers 18 residues. Germline CDR1 reads SGHAT; CDR2 reads FQDESV (reference sequence). Trimming cost V 4 bases and J 0 bases, with 21 bases left between them. CDR3: CASSSFLERARVNTEAFF. The CDR3 bases are TGTGCCAGCAGCTCCTTCTTGGAGAGGGCAAGGGTGAACACTGAAGCTTTCTTT.

The sample holds many counts of this clonotype. J is TRBJ2-2 and V is TRBV5-4; a possible D gene is TRBD2 (5 bases). V lost 0 bases, J lost 5 bases, and 8 bases lay in between. The V gene's germline CDR1 is SGHNT and CDR2 YYREEE (reference sequence). There are 14 residues in the CDR3. For the CDR3, the DNA is TGTGCCAGCAGCTTGGCCGGGGAGACCGGGGAGCTGTTTTTT. This translates into CASSLAGETGELFF. The full variable domain, completed using reference TRBV5-4 and TRBJ2-2, is ETGVTQSPTHLIKTRGQQVTLRCSSQSGHNTVSWYQQALGQGPQFIFQYYREEENGRGNFPPRFSGLQFPNYSSELNVNALELDDSALYLCASSLAGETGELFFGEGSRLTVL.

This clonotype has ten or more counts. V and J are TRBV20-1 and TRBJ2-1; maybe TRBD2 (5 bases). This CDR3 has 14 amino acids. The ends were cut back, 0 bases at V and 8 bases at J, with 14 bases in the middle. Germline CDR1 is DFQATT and CDR2 is SNEGSKA (reference sequence). The CDR3 sequence: CSARDGEGRDEQFF. In nucleotides, the CDR3 is TGCAGTGCTAGAGATGGCGAGGGTAGAGATGAGCAGTTCTTC.

This clonotype showed up just a few times. This chain joins TRBV6-1 and TRBJ2-1; D is unresolved. Germline-derived CDR1 and CDR2 are MNHNS and SASEGT. V was shortened by 6 bases and J by 0 bases, with 12 bases between the two germline ends. There are 15 residues in the CDR3. The DNA for the CDR3 is TGTGCCAGCAGGGATACAGAGAGCTCCTACAATGAGCAGTTCTTC. Translated: CASRDTESSYNEQFF.

The chain employs TRBV29-1 and TRBJ2-2; D not certain. The CDR3 covers 14 residues. Germline V CDR1 and CDR2: SQVTM, ANQGSEA. Deletions cut 5 bases from V and 8 bases from J, with 18 bases between. The CDR3 sequence is CSVHSLSQGGELFF. The CDR3 DNA sequence: TGCAGCGTTCATAGCCTCTCCCAAGGGGGGGAGCTGTTTTTT.

This clonotype was found a few times. The genes are TRBV7-2 and TRBJ2-5; D tentatively fits TRBD1 or TRBD2 (6 bases each). The germline V gene encodes CDR1 SGHTA and CDR2 FQGNSA. This CDR3 has 16 residues. Trimming cost V 1 base and J 5 bases, with 17 bases left between them. CDR3 in amino acids: CASSLEWGALSETQYF. CDR3 nucleotide sequence: TGTGCCAGCAGCTTAGAGTGGGGGGCGCTCAGTGAGACCCAGTACTTC.

This clonotype has a handful of counts. This chain connects TRBV7-9 to TRBJ1-2, with 7 bases fitting TRBD1. The CDR3 length is 13 residues. Germline V gene data show CDR1 as SEHNR and CDR2 as FQNEAQ (reference sequence). Trimming at V came to 5 bases and at J to 4 bases, leaving 4 bases not matched to a gene. For the CDR3, the DNA is TGTGCCAGCAGCAATGGGACAGCCTATGGCTACACCTTC. Encoded protein: CASSNGTAYGYTF.

Here the CDR3 reads CASKAEAPTNEKLFF. For the CDR3, the DNA is TGTGCCAGCAAGGCCGAGGCCCCAACTAATGAAAAACTGTTTTTT. V and J are TRBV27 and TRBJ1-4; no clear D gene. Germline lookup yields CDR1 MNHEY and CDR2 SMNVEV (reference sequence). V dropped 7 bases and J dropped 0 bases, with 12 bases sitting between them. The CDR3 consists of 15 residues.

This chain joins TRBV4-3 and TRBJ2-3; TRBD2 agrees at 7 bases. With 1 base clipped from V and 0 bases from J, the junction kept 13 bases outside the gene matches. This CDR3 is built from 19 residues. Germline loops: CDR1 LGHNA, CDR2 YSLEER. This CDR3 reads CASSQGVLRRERSTDTQYF. The CDR3 DNA reads as TGCGCCAGCAGCCAAGGGGTCCTCAGGCGGGAGCGGAGCACAGATACGCAGTATTTT.

This clonotype was counted at least ten times. The chain is built from TRBV6-1 and TRBJ2-3; TRBD2 matches 11 bases. This CDR3 contains 16 residues. V lost 6 bases to trimming and J lost 5 bases; unmatched junction nucleotides: 10. Germline lookup yields CDR1 MNHNS and CDR2 SASEGT. CDR3 sequence: CASRRGSGGAGDTQYF. CDR3 in DNA: TGTGCCAGCAGGCGTGGTAGCGGGGGGGCTGGAGATACGCAGTATTTT.

The chain links TRBV20-1 to TRBJ2-7; no clear D gene. V lost 5 bases to trimming and J lost 3 bases, with 11 bases between them. This CDR3 comprises 12 residues. The germline CDR1 and CDR2 sequences are DFQATT and SNEGSKA (reference sequence). In nucleotides, the CDR3 is TGCAGTGCTTCTAAGTCGGGCTACGAGCAGTACTTC. Translating it yields CSASKSGYEQYF.

The V call is TRBV19, the J call TRBJ2-2; D is unresolved. V was pared by 11 bases and J by 2 bases, with 12 bases between. CDR1 and CDR2 from the germline V gene are LNHDA and SQIVND (reference sequence). CDR3 length: 13 residues. As DNA, the CDR3 is TGTGCCCATTCGCGGAAAAACACCGGGGAGCTGTTTTTT. It translates to CAHSRKNTGELFF.

The chain joins TRBV6-1 to TRBJ2-4; 7 bases fit TRBD1. Germline-derived CDR1 and CDR2 are MNHNS and SASEGT. This CDR3 spans 14 amino acids. V dropped 6 bases and J dropped 4; count of bases not matched to a gene: 6. CDR3 DNA: TGTGCCAGCAGGACAGGGACGTTAAAAAACATTCAGTACTTC. Its translation: CASRTGTLKNIQYF.

This clonotype was recorded a few times. This chain links TRBV6-2 or TRBV6-3 with TRBJ1-2; unclear D gene. This CDR3 comprises 15 residues. The V end lost 6 bases, the J end lost 6 bases, and 20 bases lay between the germline ends. Looked up from germline, CDR1 is MNHEY and CDR2 is SVGEGT. The CDR3 reads CASRDPGSAGDGYTF. CDR3 DNA sequence: TGTGCCAGCAGGGACCCAGGTAGTGCCGGCGATGGCTACACCTTC.

This clonotype was counted only a few times. The chain uses TRBV11-2 and TRBJ2-5; no clear D gene. CDR1 SGHAT and CDR2 FQNNGV come from the germline V gene. Trimming cost V 5 bases and J 4 bases, with 17 bases left between them. The CDR3 consists of 15 residues. CDR3 in DNA: TGTGCCAGCAGCCCGGCGGATGTAGTGGTAGAGACCCAGTACTTC. It encodes CASSPADVVVETQYF.

The CDR3: CASSLAPGTSYEQYF. The CDR3 DNA follows: TGTGCCAGCAGCTTAGCCCCGGGGACAAGCTACGAGCAGTACTTC. The chain has TRBV11-2 and TRBJ2-7; TRBD1 is a possible D gene (6 bases). The CDR3 spans 15 residues. The V and J ends lost 1 base and 3 bases respectively, with 13 bases between them. Per the germline V gene, CDR1 is SGHAT and CDR2 is FQNNGV.

A few counts support this clonotype. The chain links TRBV20-1 to TRBJ1-2; the D gene is possibly TRBD1 (6 bases). Trimming pared 6 bases from V and 3 bases from J, leaving 14 bases between. Germline V gene data show CDR1 as DFQATT and CDR2 as SNEGSKA (reference sequence). This CDR3 is 13 amino acids long. CDR3 protein: CSAPTTGDYGYTF. CDR3 nucleotide sequence: TGCAGTGCCCCGACGACAGGCGACTATGGCTACACCTTC.

This clonotype has a count of ten or more. This sequence joins TRBV6-1 and TRBJ1-2; TRBD1 aligns across 8 bases. The CDR3 sequence is 14 residues long. Germline V gene lookup returns CDR1 MNHNS and CDR2 SASEGT. V lost 6 bases, J lost 2 bases, and 5 bases stayed unmatched. CDR3 sequence (DNA): TGTGCCAGCAGAAGACGGACAGGGAACTATGGCTACACCTTC. Encoded protein: CASRRRTGNYGYTF.